Listed here is a single T cell receptor (beta chain). Its antigen has not been determined. Base qualities are not at hand, and no much larger clone is one base apart. Repertoires were sampled repeatedly over the course of chemoradiotherapy, so clonal expansion could be followed in the tumor microenvironment. This specimen belongs to a study of chemoradiotherapy in HPV16-positive cancers (dated by TCRdb to between 2022 and 2023). General notes on the study: Candidate HPV-specific T-cell clones and common TCR motifs were defined through functional T-cell assays on cells from a couple of HPV16-positive patients. TCR repertoires from some 90 patients with HPV-related cancers were then used to track the candidate HPV-specific TCRs and motifs. The study set out to ask whether T-cell immunity against the HPV oncoproteins E6 and E7 changes over the course of chemoradiotherapy and whether that immunity affects survival. Overall study outcomes, separate from this receptor: The functional definition of HPV-specific T cells came from only a couple of HPV16-positive patients, and the survival association was reported for HPV16-positive patients. In HPV16-positive patients, expansion of HPV-responsive T cells during chemoradiotherapy was associated with improved recurrence-free survival. Expansion of candidate HPV-specific clones and E7-related TCR motifs was observed in the tumor microenvironment during treatment, whereas no such expansion was observed for non-HPV-specific T cells.

Relative to germline, V is 1 base shorter and J is 0 bases shorter, with 7 bases between their ends. CDR1 and CDR2 (SGHTA, FQGNSA) derive from the germline V gene. The CDR3 runs 15 residues from the cysteine to the phenylalanine. CDR3 DNA is the only sequence kept; it has 45 bases, read in frame from the first base. The library was prepared using the immunoSEQ multiplex PCR assay. The immuneACCESS repertoire file appears here via TCRdb, limited to in-frame rearrangements. These files lack a portion of the clones; in checked studies, under half of the deficit traces to unresolved V genes, and the cause of the others is not known. The sample table holds 25,000 to 35,000 clones, of which around 88% were seen once. Jointly, the top ten make up roughly 4.5% of the sample.

The input for sequencing was blood, taken from a patient who underwent chemoradiotherapy. Recombination connected TRBV7-2 to TRBJ2-1; the D gene is possibly TRBD1, with 6 bases matching. The sequence came from a human donor with HPV-associated anogenital cancer. The CDR3: CASSLDRASYNEQFF. The sequenced DNA: TGTGCCAGCAGCTTAGACAGGGCCTCCTACAATGAGCAGTTCTTC.